This passage covers 10 T cell receptor beta chains from one sample sequenced in a study of post-analysis software for immune sequencing data. Study results and limitations: Relative to controls, patients had about 5 TRBV segments at higher frequency, with TRBV5-6, TRBV5-1 and TRBV20-1 among these.

Unique molecular identifiers featured in each of the TCR beta cDNA libraries. TCRdb fed the PCR reads into MiXCR, producing one record per CDR3 protein. The sample lists 450,000 to 650,000 distinct CDR3 sequences, 40% to 50% seen once, with 1.7% in the top ten. These receptors' targets are unknown. Specimen: blood. These receptors were obtained from a girl aged 10-17 years with multiple sclerosis.

As regards this clonotype: This CDR3 fails to terminate in the conserved phenylalanine or tryptophan, so it likely reflects a read error. The chain is built from TRBV20-1 and TRBJ1-2; 7 nucleotides align to TRBD1. The V segment lost 6 bases and the J segment 2 bases; nucleotides outside the gene matches: 3. Germline V gives CDR1 DFQATT, CDR2 SNEGSKA (reference sequence). This CDR3 region has 12 residues. The CDR3 DNA follows: TGCAGTGCGAGGACAGGAAACTATGGCTACACCTTA. This encodes CSARTGNYGYTL.

This CDR3 reads CASSLGVDEQFF. The CDR3 nucleotides read TGTGCCAGCAGTTTAGGTGTCGATGAGCAGTTCTTC. The V gene is TRBV12-3 or TRBV12-4, the J gene TRBJ2-1; no firm D call. V lost 1 base to trimming and J lost 8 bases, with 6 bases between them. CDR3 length: 12 residues.

This clonotype was detected only a few times. V and J are TRBV7-8 and TRBJ1-1; the D is unclear. Germline lookup yields CDR1 SGHVS and CDR2 FQNEAQ. V gave up 5 bases and J gave up 4 bases, with 8 bases separating them. The CDR3 has 12 residues. CDR3 coding DNA: TGTGCCAGCAGCGGGAGCGGCACTGAAGCTTTCTTT. Encoded protein: CASSGSGTEAFF.

The chain carries TRBV7-2 and TRBJ2-3, with TRBD2 as a possible D gene (6 bases). CDR1 is SGHTA, CDR2 FQGNSA, per germline. Trimming stripped 2 bases from V and 4 bases from J, with 10 bases between. The CDR3 runs to 14 residues. CDR3 sequence: CASSLTSPPDTQYF. In DNA form, the CDR3 reads TGTGCCAGCAGCTTAACTAGCCCCCCAGATACGCAGTATTTT.

V is TRBV5-1 and J is TRBJ2-5; possible D gene TRBD2, 6 bases. V shed 0 bases and J shed 4 bases, with 10 bases lying between them. Looked up from germline, CDR1 is SGHRS and CDR2 is YFSETQ. The CDR3 has 14 residues. CDR3 in DNA: TGCGCCAGCAGCTTGGTTTTAGCGGCAGAGACCCAGTACTTC. Its protein product is CASSLVLAAETQYF.

This clonotype appeared many times. This sequence joins TRBV2 and TRBJ2-3; 10 nucleotides match TRBD2. With 8 bases clipped from V and 3 bases from J, the junction kept 8 bases outside the gene matches. Germline-derived CDR1 and CDR2 are SNHLY and FYNNEI. The CDR3 sequence is 15 residues long. In DNA form, the CDR3 reads TGTGCCAGCCGCTCCGGGACTAGCGTAACAGATACGCAGTATTTT. It translates to CASRSGTSVTDTQYF.

This rearrangement joins TRBV7-9 to TRBJ2-1; 11 bases map to TRBD2. The CDR3 extends over 15 amino acids. V shed 5 bases and J 9 bases; nucleotides not matched to a gene: 9. Germline CDR1 and CDR2: SEHNR and FQNEAQ (reference sequence). The DNA of the CDR3 is TGTGCCAGCAGCGGTCCCAGACTAGCGGGGCCTGAGCAGTTCTTC. Translated, it gives CASSGPRLAGPEQFF.

This rearrangement joins TRBV12-3 or TRBV12-4 to TRBJ1-2; D gene unclear. Trimming took off 3 bases at V and 5 bases at J, with 7 bases between the two ends. The CDR3 is 12 residues long. CDR3 coding DNA: TGTGCCAGCAGTTTCGGCACGTATGGCTACACCTTC. This gives the protein CASSFGTYGYTF.

In this sample, this clonotype turned up many times. The chain is built from TRBV12-3 or TRBV12-4 and TRBJ2-1, with D perhaps TRBD2 (6 bases). V was shortened by 6 bases and J by 9 bases, with 6 bases between the two germline ends. The CDR3 is made up of 10 amino acids. In nucleotides, the CDR3 is TGTGCCAGCAGGGGGGGTGAGCAGTTCTTC. Translating it yields CASRGGEQFF.

The chain links TRBV4-1 to TRBJ2-3, with D possibly TRBD2 on 6 matching bases. Germline CDR1 and CDR2: MGHRA and YSYEKL. Trimming removed 3 bases from V and 1 base from J, with 17 bases in between. The CDR3 length is 17 residues. The CDR3 protein is CASSHFPGLPRTDTQYF. CDR3 sequence (DNA): TGCGCCAGCAGCCACTTTCCGGGACTTCCTCGCACAGATACGCAGTATTTT.